The 20 T cell receptor beta chains below come from one sample, sequenced in a study of T cell responses to AZD1222 COVID-19 vaccine. Repertoires were generated with immunoSEQ multiplex PCR, while TCRdb's copy carries only in-frame clones and drops some. The sample lists more than 100,000 clones, 85% occurring once. Sequenced here: peripheral blood, sampled 28 days after the second dose of the MenACWY control vaccine. The source of these receptors is an adult who received the MenACWY meningococcal vaccine as a control.

The chain joins TRBV5-1 to TRBJ2-4; D is possibly TRBD2 (5 bases). Germline values: CDR1 SGHRS, CDR2 YFSETQ. V lost 6 bases to trimming and J lost 5 bases, with 21 bases between them. The CDR3 is 16 amino acids. The CDR3 bases are TGCGCCAGCACCGGCCCGGCGCGTGGGAGCGAAAACATTCAGTACTTC. This gives the protein CASTGPARGSENIQYF.

The J gene is TRBJ2-1, the V gene TRBV5-1; 7 bases fit TRBD1. The V and J ends lost 4 bases and 5 bases, in that order; junction bases with no gene match: 12. Germline CDR1 SGHRS, CDR2 YFSETQ. The CDR3 consists of 16 residues. Here the CDR3 reads CASSAYLGQLHNEQFF. The CDR3 DNA is TGCGCCAGCAGCGCGTACCTGGGACAGCTCCACAATGAGCAGTTCTTC.

The chain is built from TRBV6-5 and TRBJ1-2, with a weak D call TRBD1 (6 bases). The length of the CDR3 is 14 residues. Trimming pared 5 bases from V and 7 bases from J, leaving 17 bases between. Germline V gene data show CDR1 as MNHEY and CDR2 as SVGAGI. Here the CDR3 DNA reads TGTGCCAGCAGTCGGGGGGGGGCTCGGTCTGGCTACACCTTC. Amino acid sequence: CASSRGGARSGYTF.

The chain uses TRBV6-4 and TRBJ1-1, with D perhaps TRBD1 (5 bases). Germline-derived CDR1 and CDR2 are MRHNA and SNTAGT. V lost 2 bases, J lost 4 bases, and 11 bases lay in between. The CDR3 spans 14 residues. CDR3 sequence (DNA): TGTGCCAGCAGTGACAGGGGAGGCGGCACTGAAGCTTTCTTT. This translates into CASSDRGGGTEAFF.

The V gene is TRBV5-1, the J gene TRBJ2-2, with 7 bases that match TRBD1. Losses at the gene ends were 3 bases for V and 6 bases for J; bases not matched to a gene: 2. Germline V gene sequence: CDR1 SGHRS, CDR2 YFSETQ. The CDR3 has 13 residues. The CDR3 DNA is TGCGCCAGCAGCTCAGGGACAGCCGGGGAGCTGTTTTTT. Its protein product is CASSSGTAGELFF.

This clone was detected only once. This rearrangement joins TRBV7-2 to TRBJ2-7; no clear D gene. The CDR3 is 14 amino acids. The germline V gene has CDR1 SGHTA and CDR2 FQGNSA. The V end lost 5 bases, the J end lost 5 bases, and 16 bases lay between the germline ends. The CDR3 DNA reads as TGTGCCAGCAGCCCCTCGATCGGGTCGGACGAGCAGTACTTC. Translation: CASSPSIGSDEQYF.

The V gene is TRBV7-2, the J gene TRBJ2-1; 10 positions agree with TRBD2. The CDR3 has 16 amino acids. The J segment lost 8 bases and the V segment lost 1 base, leaving 8 bases of the junction unmatched. Germline V gives CDR1 SGHTA, CDR2 FQGNSA. CDR3 nucleotides: TGTGCCAGCAGCTTAGGGCCTAGCGGGAGTATGGATGAGCAGTTCTTC. Encoded protein: CASSLGPSGSMDEQFF.

In DNA, the CDR3 is TGTGCCAGCAGCCAGGTGGGCGGGAGTCAAGAGACCCAGTACTTC. As protein: CASSQVGGSQETQYF. The rearrangement joins TRBV3-1 (or the pseudogene TRBV3-2) to TRBJ2-5, with TRBD2 matching 7 bases. V lost 3 bases and J lost 2; bases outside the gene matches: 6. CDR1 and CDR2 from the germline V gene are LGHDT and YNNKEL (reference sequence). CDR3 length equals 15 residues.

CDR3 sequence reads: CASSLGQLRDGYTF. The CDR3, as DNA: TGTGCCAGCAGCTTGGGACAGCTCAGGGATGGCTACACCTTC. The rearrangement uses TRBV5-6 and TRBJ1-2; tentatively, D is TRBD1 (5 bases). The CDR3 extends over 14 amino acids. Germline CDR1 is SGHDT and CDR2 is YYEEEE. V was trimmed by 0 bases and J by 6 bases, leaving 12 bases between them. The full variable domain, with the rest looked up from reference TRBV5-6 and TRBJ1-2, is DAGVTQSPTHLIKTRGQQVTLRCSPKSGHDTVSWYQQALGQGPQFIFQYYEEEERQRGNFPDRFSGHQFPNYSSELNVNALLLGDSALYLCASSLGQLRDGYTFGSGTRLTVV.

V is TRBV6-5 and J is TRBJ2-2, with 9 bases lining up with TRBD2. Germline loops: CDR1 MNHEY, CDR2 SVGAGI. This CDR3 comprises 13 residues. With 6 bases clipped from V and 9 bases from J, the junction kept 5 bases outside the gene matches. The CDR3 DNA reads as TGTGCCAGCAGACCGGGACTAGCCCGGGAGCTGTTTTTT. Translation: CASRPGLARELFF.

In this sample, this clone turned up a few times. The chain joins TRBV2 to TRBJ1-2, with TRBD1 matching 9 bases. V lost 5 bases and J lost 6; bases outside the gene matches: 7. In germline, CDR1 is SNHLY, CDR2 FYNNEI. This CDR3 has 14 residues. Here the CDR3 DNA reads TGTGCCAGCAGTCAAAAACAGGGGGCTGATGGCTACACCTTC. Translating gives CASSQKQGADGYTF.

The genes are TRBV6-2 or TRBV6-3 and TRBJ2-1, with a tentative D call TRBD2 (6 bases). CDR1 and CDR2 from the germline V gene are MNHEY and SVGEGT. V lost 6 bases and J 4 bases, leaving 16 bases between the germline ends. The CDR3 sequence is 15 residues long. CDR3 DNA: TGTGCCAGCAGCCCCGAGGGCGGGGATTACAATGAGCAGTTCTTC. Its translation: CASSPEGGDYNEQFF.

The rearrangement uses TRBV11-2 and TRBJ1-2, with a tentative D call TRBD1 (5 bases). V was shortened by 9 bases and J by 8 bases, with 13 bases between the two germline ends. Germline V gives CDR1 SGHAT, CDR2 FQNNGV. The CDR3 is made up of 11 amino acids. The CDR3 sequence: CASRAGIGYTF. The CDR3 bases are TGTGCCAGTAGGGCAGGGATCGGCTACACCTTC.

The CDR3 sequence: CASSLYWGASSNQPQHF. CDR3 nucleotides: TGTGCCAGCAGCTTGTATTGGGGGGCGTCCAGCAATCAGCCCCAGCATTTT. This chain connects TRBV5-5 to TRBJ1-5; D may be TRBD1 (6 bases). The CDR3 sequence is 17 residues long. V shed 1 base and J shed 1 base, with 15 bases lying between them. Per germline, CDR1 SGHKS and CDR2 YYEKEE (reference sequence).

V usage is TRBV5-1 and J usage is TRBJ1-1; 12 positions agree with TRBD1. The junction had 9 bases not matched to a gene; V was cut back by 0 bases and J by 0 bases. Germline assignment: CDR1 SGHRS and CDR2 YFSETQ. CDR3 length: 19 residues. The CDR3 bases are TGCGCCAGCAGCTTGGGATGGGACAGGGGGCGCGGAATGAACACTGAAGCTTTCTTT. Translated: CASSLGWDRGRGMNTEAFF. Based on the CDR3 plus reference TRBV5-1 and TRBJ1-1, the full variable domain is KAGVTQTPRYLIKTRGQQVTLSCSPISGHRSVSWYQQTPGQGLQFLFEYFSETQRNKGNFPGRFSGRQFSNSRSEMNVSTLELGDSALYLCASSLGWDRGRGMNTEAFFGQGTRLTVV.

CDR3 amino acids: CATSFSQAGGWETQYF. CDR3 bases: TGTGCCACCAGCTTCTCGCAAGCGGGGGGCTGGGAGACCCAGTACTTC. The chain links TRBV15 to TRBJ2-5; the match to TRBD2 covers 9 bases. Germline lookup yields CDR1 LNHNV and CDR2 YYDKDF (reference sequence). The ends lost 5 bases at V and 5 bases at J; junction bases unmatched: 12. The CDR3 is made up of 16 amino acids. Full variable domain (rest looked up from reference TRBV15 and TRBJ2-5): DAMVIQNPRYQVTQFGKPVTLSCSQTLNHNVMYWYQQKSSQAPKLLFHYYDKDFNNEADTPDNFQSRRPNTSFCFLDIRSPGLGDTAMYLCATSFSQAGGWETQYFGPGTRLLVL.

This clone came up once. The V and J genes are TRBV2 and TRBJ2-1; possibly TRBD2 for D (6 bases). With 1 base removed from V and 8 bases from J, the gap between germline ends came to 12 bases. The CDR3 is 14 amino acids. The germline CDR1 and CDR2 sequences are SNHLY and FYNNEI. As DNA, the CDR3 is TGTGCCAGCAGTGAAGGGGGGGTTCGTTATGAGCAGTTCTTC. This encodes CASSEGGVRYEQFF.

The chain joins TRBV24-1 to TRBJ1-2; 8 nucleotides line up with TRBD1. Germline lookup yields CDR1 KGHDR and CDR2 SFDVKD. J gave up 3 bases and V 4 bases, and 3 bases lay outside the gene matches. There are 14 residues in the CDR3. The CDR3: CATSDLTGDYGYTF. In nucleotides, the CDR3 is TGTGCCACCAGTGACCTGACAGGGGACTATGGCTACACCTTC.

The genes are TRBV7-9 and TRBJ2-1; tentatively, D is TRBD1 or TRBD2 (6 bases each). Germline V gene data show CDR1 as SEHNR and CDR2 as FQNEAQ (reference sequence). Trimming removed 5 bases at V and 6 bases at J, with 17 bases between. The CDR3 has 15 residues. In nucleotides, the CDR3 is TGTGCCAGCAGCATGGACTTGACGGGGGCCAATGAGCAGTTCTTC. Translated, it gives CASSMDLTGANEQFF. The full variable domain, rest sourced from reference TRBV7-9 and TRBJ2-1, is DTGVSQNPRHKITKRGQNVTFRCDPISEHNRLYWYRQTLGQGPEFLTYFQNEAQLEKSRLLSDRFSAERPKGSFSTLEIQRTEQGDSAMYLCASSMDLTGANEQFFGPGTRLTVL.

The chain uses TRBV5-1 and TRBJ2-2; no firm D call. The germline V gene encodes CDR1 SGHRS and CDR2 YFSETQ. This CDR3 has 14 residues. Trimming took off 6 bases at V and 5 bases at J, with 14 bases between the two ends. DNA for the CDR3: TGCGCCAGCACATTATCTCCCGGGACCGGGGAGCTGTTTTTT. Protein sequence: CASTLSPGTGELFF.